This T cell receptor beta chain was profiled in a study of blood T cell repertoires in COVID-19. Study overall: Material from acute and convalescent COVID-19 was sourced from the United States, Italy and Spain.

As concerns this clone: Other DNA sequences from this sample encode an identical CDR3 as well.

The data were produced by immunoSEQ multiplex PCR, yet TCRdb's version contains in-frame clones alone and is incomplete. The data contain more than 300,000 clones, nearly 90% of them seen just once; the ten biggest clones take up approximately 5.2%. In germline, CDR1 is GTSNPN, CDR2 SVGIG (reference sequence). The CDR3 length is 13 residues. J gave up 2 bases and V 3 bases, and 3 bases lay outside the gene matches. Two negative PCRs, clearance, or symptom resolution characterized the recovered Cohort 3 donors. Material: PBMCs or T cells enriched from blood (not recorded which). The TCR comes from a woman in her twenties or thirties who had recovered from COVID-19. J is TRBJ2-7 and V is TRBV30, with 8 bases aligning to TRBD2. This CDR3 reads CAWSPGGAYEQYF. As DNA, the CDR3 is TGTGCCTGGAGCCCCGGGGGGGCCTACGAGCAGTACTTC.